This T cell receptor (beta chain) came from a study of blood T cells in healthy people across ages. This clonotype occurred a few times. A J-beta primer mix and a sample-barcoded 5' primer were used in a second PCR of about 7 to 12 cycles. One entry per CDR3 protein results from TCRdb running MiXCR on the 5' RACE reads. Seen here are 1.5 million to 2 million distinct CDR3 sequences, 28% observed once, and the top ten hold 7.7%. The CDR3 totals 15 residues. Germline CDR1 is SGHTA and CDR2 is FQGNSA. Trimming took 1 base from V and 2 from J; bases not matched to a gene: 2. The receptor was derived from a woman in her 30s in good health. The chain uses TRBV7-2 and TRBJ2-3, with 8 bases fitting TRBD2. The sample consisted of blood. The CDR3 here is CASSLGLATTDTQYF. Written as DNA, the CDR3 is TGTGCCAGCAGCTTAGGACTAGCGACCACAGATACGCAGTATTTT.